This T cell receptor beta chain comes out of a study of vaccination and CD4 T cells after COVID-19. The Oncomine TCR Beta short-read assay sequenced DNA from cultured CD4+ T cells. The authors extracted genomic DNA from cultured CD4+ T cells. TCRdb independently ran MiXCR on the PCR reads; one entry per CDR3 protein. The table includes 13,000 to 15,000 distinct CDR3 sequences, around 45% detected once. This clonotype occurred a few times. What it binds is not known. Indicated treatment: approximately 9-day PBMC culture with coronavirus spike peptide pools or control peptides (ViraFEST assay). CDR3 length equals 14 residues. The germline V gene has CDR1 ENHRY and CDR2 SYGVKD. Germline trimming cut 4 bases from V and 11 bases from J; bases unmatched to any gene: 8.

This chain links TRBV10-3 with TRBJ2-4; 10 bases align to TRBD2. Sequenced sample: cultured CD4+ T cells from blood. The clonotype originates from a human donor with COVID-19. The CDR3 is CAISGGSSGGFQYF. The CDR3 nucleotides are TGTGCCATCAGTGGGGGGTCTAGCGGGGGCTTTCAGTACTTC.